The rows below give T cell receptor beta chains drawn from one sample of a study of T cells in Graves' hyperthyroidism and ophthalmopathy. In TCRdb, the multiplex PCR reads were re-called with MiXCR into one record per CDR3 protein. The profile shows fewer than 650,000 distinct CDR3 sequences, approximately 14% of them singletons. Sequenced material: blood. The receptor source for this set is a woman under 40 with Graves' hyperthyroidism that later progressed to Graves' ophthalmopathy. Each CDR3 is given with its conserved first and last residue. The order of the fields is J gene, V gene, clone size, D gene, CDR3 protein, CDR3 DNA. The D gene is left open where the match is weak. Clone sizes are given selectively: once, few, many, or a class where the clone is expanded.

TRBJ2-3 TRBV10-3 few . CAISATGSDTQYF TGTGCCATCAGCGCGACAGGCTCAGATACGCAGTATTTT
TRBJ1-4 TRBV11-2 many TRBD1 CASTDRDRIMDEKLFF TGTGCCAGCACAGACAGGGACCGAATAATGGATGAAAAACTGTTTTTT
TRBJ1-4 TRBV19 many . CASWGGEKLFF TGTGCCAGTTGGGGCGGGGAAAAACTGTTTTTT
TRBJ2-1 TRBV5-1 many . CASSIGLSGYNEQFF TGCGCCAGCAGCATCGGACTAAGCGGATACAATGAGCAGTTCTTC
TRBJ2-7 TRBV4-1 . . CASSQVQAAPSYEQYF TGCGCCAGCAGCCAAGTTCAAGCGGCACCCTCCTACGAGCAGTACTTC
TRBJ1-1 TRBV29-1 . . CSAKQDVGGAFF TGCAGCGCGAAACAGGACGTAGGAGGCGCTTTCTTT
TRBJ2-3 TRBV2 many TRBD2 CARGGLAEDVDTQYF TGTGCCAGGGGGGGACTAGCGGAGGATGTGGATACGCAGTATTTT
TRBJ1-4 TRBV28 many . CASSLFGAADNEKLFF TGTGCCAGCAGTTTATTTGGGGCGGCGGATAATGAAAAACTGTTTTTT
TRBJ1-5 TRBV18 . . CASSPGDVQNQPQHF TGTGCCAGCTCCCCTGGGGATGTCCAGAATCAGCCCCAGCATTTT
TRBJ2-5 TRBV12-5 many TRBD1 CASAPGQGVYQETQYF TGTGCTAGTGCCCCTGGACAGGGGGTTTACCAAGAGACCCAGTACTTC
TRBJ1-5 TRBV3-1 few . CASSQDKSSPQHF TGTGCCAGCAGCCAAGATAAGTCTTCGCCCCAGCATTTT
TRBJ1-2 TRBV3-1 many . CASSLVEGGRGYTF TGTGCCAGCAGCCTCGTGGAGGGAGGACGGGGCTACACCTTC